The rows below give T cell receptor beta chains drawn from one sample of a study of control samples from healthy donors and cancer patients. The table came from immunoSEQ multiplex PCR; TCRdb's copy has only in-frame clones and leaves some out. The sample lists about 140,000 clones; 88% were seen once. Sequencing was done on a sample of blood. These receptors were collected from a man aged 18 to 35 in good health. The CDR3 runs from the conserved cysteine through the conserved F or W. Not every row has a clone size; where given, it reads once, few, many or a size class.

size	V	J	CDR3
.	TRBV11-1	TRBJ2-1	CASSLERLNEQFF
.	TRBV7-2	TRBJ1-2	CASSPGREYGYTF
.	TRBV29-1	TRBJ2-3	CSTPGRYTDTQYF
.	TRBV19	TRBJ2-1	CASSILSSGYNEQFF
.	TRBV29-1	TRBJ2-2	CSVPGQGNTGELFF
.	TRBV4-1	TRBJ1-4	CASSPLLTGDGEKLFF
.	TRBV18	TRBJ1-4	CASSPPFGTNEKLFF
.	TRBV3-1/TRBV3-2	TRBJ1-1	CASSQDIGAEAFF
.	TRBV5-1	TRBJ2-5	CASSLDLLETQYF
once	TRBV19	TRBJ2-2	CASSLHSYTGELFF
.	TRBV29-1	TRBJ1-3	CSVEDGQAGNTIYF
.	TRBV1	TRBJ2-2	CTSSLQGEGTGELFF
.	TRBV11-2	TRBJ2-7	CASSHHLVGGLSYEQYF
.	TRBV5-1	TRBJ2-7	CASSLVEDIREQYF
.	TRBV29-1	TRBJ2-7	CSGGTGLVGEQYF
.	TRBV3-1/TRBV3-2	TRBJ2-7	CASSQGGGAYEQYF
once	TRBV7-2	TRBJ2-3	CASSPEGHRTDTQYF
.	TRBV11-3	TRBJ1-6	CASSEGQDNSPLHF
.	TRBV3-1/TRBV3-2	TRBJ2-3	CASRGRGRTDTQYF
once	TRBV6-1	TRBJ2-3	CASSDRGFTDTQYF
.	TRBV9	TRBJ1-2	CASSISQGAYGYTF
.	TRBV7-2	TRBJ2-5	CASSLDGQSQETQYF
.	TRBV5-5	TRBJ1-1	CASSLWTTGEAFF
.	TRBV5-6	TRBJ1-2	CASSLGAGYGYTF
.	TRBV7-2	TRBJ2-7	CASSHGVIYEQYF
.	TRBV2	TRBJ2-3	CASTTGTGGYADTQYF
.	TRBV3-1/TRBV3-2	TRBJ2-7	CASSPRTGGYEQYF
.	TRBV5-1	TRBJ2-5	CASNFGGDQETQYF
once	TRBV25-1	TRBJ1-4	CASSHSRTYATNEKLFF
.	TRBV2	TRBJ2-3	CASSSGGRGTQYF
.	TRBV4-3	TRBJ2-1	CASSQVTFSYNEQFF
.	TRBV9	TRBJ2-3	CASVRDTDTQYF
.	TRBV30	TRBJ1-3	CAWSYEQGNTIYF
.	TRBV19	TRBJ1-2	CASSIQGTFPYGYTF
.	TRBV28	TRBJ1-2	CAGGGPANYGYTF
.	TRBV19	TRBJ2-3	CASSINMVDTQYF
.	TRBV7-9	TRBJ2-3	CASSFVLGSVDTQYF
.	TRBV9	TRBJ2-1	CASSRGGAELNEQFF